These 2 T cell receptor beta chains share one sample of origin, sequenced in a study of early T cells in non-severe SARS-CoV-2 infection. Using its own MiXCR run on the 5' RACE reads, TCRdb lists one record per CDR3 protein. The table lists about 110,000 distinct CDR3 sequences, about 12% of them singletons. Source material: whole blood. These receptor sequences come from an adult who was a healthcare worker with PCR-confirmed SARS-CoV-2 infection or an uninfected control (not recorded which).

This clonotype has only a few counts. This chain connects TRBV6-5 to TRBJ2-5; 9 positions agree with TRBD2. Looked up from germline, CDR1 is MNHEY and CDR2 is SVGAGI. With V trimmed by 0 bases and J by 7 bases, 12 bases remained unmatched. The CDR3 spans 17 residues. CDR3 DNA sequence: TGTGCCAGCAGTTACTCTCCTGTAGCGGGGGCCATGGGGACCCAGTACTTC. It yields the protein CASSYSPVAGAMGTQYF.

The table lists this clonotype with a few counts. The chain carries TRBV28 and TRBJ2-1; a possible D gene is TRBD1 (5 bases). Trimming removed 5 bases from V and 0 bases from J, with 11 bases in between. The germline V gene has CDR1 MDHEN and CDR2 SYDVKM. This CDR3 comprises 15 residues. CDR3 sequence: CASSHRLSSYNEQFF. In DNA form, the CDR3 reads TGTGCCAGCAGTCACAGGCTGAGCTCCTACAATGAGCAGTTCTTC.